This TCR beta chain was recorded in a study of OX40 agonist ivuxolimab in advanced cancers. About the research overall: Each dose-escalation patient presented with hepatocellular carcinoma, melanoma, renal cell or head and neck cancer. Allowance was made for prior anti-PD-1, anti-PD-L1 or anti-CTLA-4 therapy, and roughly 40% had some. Findings of the study overall: On average, CD8+ T cells showed a greater number of expanded clones than CD4+. There were also nonresponders showing low normalized T-cell clonal expansion.

With respect to this clone: Its antigen is not known.

Sequenced by immunoSEQ multiplex PCR; TCRdb stores in-frame clones only, minus some. The top ten clones hold under 0.55% of a sample with around 70,000 clones, 85% of them seen once. CDR1 is SGHDN and CDR2 is FVKESK in the germline V gene. The length of the CDR3 is 15 residues. With V trimmed by 3 bases and J by 10 bases, 7 bases remained unmatched. Specimen: CD4+ or CD8+ T cells sorted from blood, collected in a trial of the OX40 agonist ivuxolimab. The chain is built from TRBV14 and TRBJ2-1, with 12 positions matching TRBD2. This receptor was obtained from an adult with an advanced solid tumor such as melanoma, head and neck, liver or kidney cancer. DNA of the CDR3: TGTGCCAGCAGCCACGAGACTAGCGGGAGCTGGGAGCAGTTCTTC. Its protein is CASSHETSGSWEQFF.